The T cell receptor (beta chain) under discussion was sequenced for a study of circulating CD8 cells and anti-PD-1 response in melanoma. Study information: Patients received intravenous nivolumab, 3 mg/kg, every 2 weeks.

The QIAseq Immune Repertoire TCR panel built the libraries from around 15 ng of total RNA. TCRdb re-called the reads with MiXCR, one entry per CDR3 protein. Of about 180 distinct CDR3 sequences in the sample, roughly 14% were seen once. Study-level points and caveats: Replicates were generally not done for experiments. Some patients were treatment-naive; others were previously treated.

Four subsets defined by PD-1 and/or TIGIT were sorted from live CD3+CD8+TCRalphabeta+ cells. The CDR3 is made up of 13 amino acids. Germline-derived CDR1 and CDR2 are DFQATT and SNEGSKA (reference sequence). J was trimmed by 5 bases and V by 5 bases; bases with no gene match: 5. This clonotype is large (0.1 to 1%) within its sample. Its cognate antigen is unknown. The source is a human donor with melanoma. The chain links TRBV20-1 to TRBJ1-1, with TRBD1 identical over 10 bases. The sequenced sample was CD8+ T cells from PBMCs, obtained at baseline or after one month of anti-PD-1 therapy (not recorded which). CDR3 residues: CSARDRGETEAFF. The CDR3 region has the DNA TGCAGTGCTCGGGACAGGGGTGAGACTGAAGCTTTCTTT.